A single T cell receptor (beta chain) is shown here with its context. As yet, its antigen is unknown. This sample stems from a study of T cell responses to AZD1222 COVID-19 vaccine. Study-level points and caveats: Donors were chiefly white British, with a greater number of females, and clonal diversity was perhaps underestimated. Of the AZD1222 recipients, only 5 to 7 were seropositive at baseline.

This CDR3 has 14 residues. V trimming: 3 bases; J trimming: 2 bases; junction bases outside the gene matches: 5. Profiled with immunoSEQ multiplex PCR; TCRdb holds only in-frame clones, not every one. The sample has some 150,000 clones; approximately 78% are singletons. The chain uses TRBV5-7 and TRBJ2-7, with 7 bases matching TRBD2. TRBV5-7 is sorted into the ORF group, with uncertain function. The TCR was taken from an adult in good health. The sample consisted of peripheral blood, taken on day 0 of MenACWY control vaccination. In nucleotides, the CDR3 is TGTGCCAGCAGCTGGGGGGGTTCCGCCTACGAGCAGTACTTC. It codes for CASSWGGSAYEQYF.